A single sample is the source of the 16 T cell receptor beta chains below, sequenced in a study of T cells after yellow fever vaccination. Each CDR3 protein gets one entry after TCRdb re-called the 5' RACE reads with MiXCR. The data show about 96,000 distinct CDR3 sequences, approximately 9% seen once. The source was CD8+ T cells not binding an NS4B(214-222) dextramer, sorted from PBMCs, collected more than 14 days after the first yellow fever vaccination. Receptors originate from a man aged 18 to 30 who received the YFV17D yellow fever vaccine.

This chain links TRBV5-6 with TRBJ1-2; a weak D match, TRBD1 (6 bases). The CDR3 contains 13 residues. Germline lookup yields CDR1 SGHDT and CDR2 YYEEEE. V was shortened by 4 bases and J by 4 bases, with 11 bases between the two germline ends. The CDR3 region is CASSMDRIYGYTF. In DNA, the CDR3 is TGTGCCAGCAGCATGGACAGAATCTATGGCTACACCTTC. The whole variable domain, filled in from reference TRBV5-6 and TRBJ1-2, reads DAGVTQSPTHLIKTRGQQVTLRCSPKSGHDTVSWYQQALGQGPQFIFQYYEEEERQRGNFPDRFSGHQFPNYSSELNVNALLLGDSALYLCASSMDRIYGYTFGSGTRLTVV.

This clonotype was seen a few times. The rearrangement links TRBV19 to TRBJ2-1; D might be TRBD2 (7 bases). Germline values: CDR1 LNHDA, CDR2 SQIVND (reference sequence). This CDR3 has 15 amino acids. Trimming took 7 bases from V and 0 from J, leaving 13 bases between them. The CDR3 coding sequence is TGTGCCAGTACCGGGGGGCCCGCCTCCTACAATGAGCAGTTCTTC. Amino acid sequence: CASTGGPASYNEQFF. The full variable domain, its missing parts supplied by reference TRBV19 and TRBJ2-1, is DGGITQSPKYLFRKEGQNVTLSCEQNLNHDAMYWYRQDPGQGLRLIYYSQIVNDFQKGDIAEGYSVSREKKESFPLTVTSAQKNPTAFYLCASTGGPASYNEQFFGPGTRLTVL.

Here the CDR3 DNA reads TGTGCCAGCTCACCCCTAGAAGGACCCACTGAAGCTTTCTTT. Amino acids: CASSPLEGPTEAFF. The gene calls are TRBV18 and TRBJ1-1; D unresolved. The germline V gene encodes CDR1 KGHSH and CDR2 LQKENI. V gave up 3 bases and J gave up 4 bases, with 12 bases separating them. The CDR3 is made up of 14 amino acids.

The CDR3 DNA is TGTGCCATGGGCCCGGGACAGAGGGAGCCCCAGCATTTT. It yields the protein CAMGPGQREPQHF. The rearrangement links TRBV5-6 to TRBJ1-5; 7 bases match TRBD1. V was pared by 9 bases and J by 8 bases, with 11 bases of the junction left unmatched. CDR1 is SGHDT, CDR2 YYEEEE, per germline. The CDR3 covers 13 residues.

The V gene is TRBV4-1, the J gene TRBJ2-5, with D maybe TRBD1 (5 bases). The germline V gene encodes CDR1 MGHRA and CDR2 YSYEKL. The CDR3 spans 13 residues. Between the trimmed V and J ends, which lost 5 bases and 4 bases, there was a span of 11 bases. The CDR3 spells CASSTRDGETQYF. CDR3 coding DNA: TGCGCCAGCAGCACCAGGGATGGAGAGACCCAGTACTTC.

This clonotype was seen a handful of times. J is TRBJ2-5 and V is TRBV9; the D is unclear. V shed 2 bases and J shed 1 base, with 9 bases lying between them. Germline loops: CDR1 SGDLS, CDR2 YYNGEE. The CDR3 extends over 14 amino acids. CDR3 protein: CASSVTGVQETQYF. The CDR3 DNA reads TGTGCCAGCAGCGTGACTGGGGTCCAAGAGACCCAGTACTTC. The variable domain in full, completed from reference TRBV9 and TRBJ2-5, reads DSGVTQTPKHLITATGQRVTLRCSPRSGDLSVYWYQQSLDQGLQFLIQYYNGEERAKGNILERFSAQQFPDLHSELNLSSLELGDSALYFCASSVTGVQETQYFGPGTRLLVL.

The genes are TRBV4-1 and TRBJ2-7, with D unclear. The V and J ends lost 0 bases and 5 bases respectively, with 11 bases between them. Germline V gene sequence: CDR1 MGHRA, CDR2 YSYEKL. The CDR3 spans 14 residues. The CDR3: CASSQEFFVHEQYV. The DNA of the CDR3 is TGCGCCAGCAGCCAAGAATTCTTTGTGCACGAGCAGTACGTC.

This chain connects TRBV7-6 to TRBJ1-1, with D tentatively TRBD1 (6 bases). CDR3 length: 12 amino acids. Per germline, CDR1 SGHVS and CDR2 FNYEAQ. Trimming shortened V by 5 bases and J by 3 bases, and 7 bases separated the two germline ends. CDR3 protein: CASSEGDTEAFF. The CDR3 DNA sequence: TGTGCCAGCAGCGAGGGGGACACTGAAGCTTTCTTT.

Many counts were recorded for this clonotype. The V call is TRBV5-1, the J call TRBJ2-5, with D perhaps TRBD1 (5 bases). The CDR3 extends over 14 amino acids. Germline CDR1 reads SGHRS; CDR2 reads YFSETQ. Between the trimmed V and J ends, which lost 0 bases and 5 bases, there was a span of 11 bases. CDR3 DNA: TGCGCCAGCAGCTTGGGCCAGGGTATTGAGACCCAGTACTTC. Translated: CASSLGQGIETQYF.

Details on this clonotype: Given a much more abundant clone one base away, this may be a read error. The rearrangement joins TRBV3-1 to TRBJ2-7; tentative D call: TRBD1 (5 bases). The CDR3 has 16 amino acids. Trimming removed 10 bases from V and 5 bases from J, with 27 bases in between. Germline assignment: CDR1 LGHDT and CDR2 YNNKEL (reference sequence). The CDR3 reads CATATESWQGLHEQYF. The CDR3 DNA is TGTGCCACCGCCACGGAATCGTGGCAGGGTTTACACGAGCAGTACTTC.

This clonotype occurred a few times. The rearrangement links TRBV20-1 to TRBJ1-5, with 11 bases identical to TRBD1. The CDR3 covers 15 residues. The trim removed 2 bases at V and 2 bases at J, leaving 2 bases unmatched. CDR1 is DFQATT and CDR2 is SNEGSKA in the germline V gene (reference sequence). As DNA, the CDR3 is TGCAGTGCTAGATGGACAGGGGGCGGCAATCAGCCCCAGCATTTT. Protein sequence: CSARWTGGGNQPQHF.

For this clonotype: This may stem from a read error, because a much larger clone lies one nucleotide away. This sequence joins TRBV7-9 and TRBJ2-2; D uncertain. This CDR3 is 12 amino acids long. Germline V gives CDR1 SEHNR, CDR2 FQNEAQ (reference sequence). V was cut by 2 bases and J by 4 bases, with 2 bases left in between. The CDR3 sequence: CASSLRTGELFF. The DNA for the CDR3 is TGTGCCAGCAGCTTACGCACCGGGGAGCTGTTTTTT.

There are a few counts of this clonotype. J is TRBJ1-1 and V is TRBV28; maybe TRBD1 (6 bases). Trimming left V 6 bases short and J 0 bases short, with 14 bases between. Germline CDR1 and CDR2: MDHEN and SYDVKM. The CDR3 is 15 residues long. CDR3 in amino acids: CASSLTGSMNTEAFF. CDR3 nucleotides: TGTGCCAGCAGCCTGACAGGCTCCATGAACACTGAAGCTTTCTTT.

V and J are TRBV11-2 and TRBJ2-7; D remains unclear. Looked up from germline, CDR1 is SGHAT and CDR2 is FQNNGV. The CDR3 consists of 15 residues. With 0 bases removed from V and 0 bases from J, the gap between germline ends came to 9 bases. The chain's CDR3 is CASSLEFRSSYEQYF. The CDR3 DNA reads TGTGCCAGCAGCTTAGAGTTCAGGAGCTCCTACGAGCAGTACTTC.

This clonotype came up many times. V and J are TRBV11-2 and TRBJ2-7, with 12 bases lining up with TRBD1. This CDR3 has 16 amino acids. Germline V gene lookup returns CDR1 SGHAT and CDR2 FQNNGV. J gave up 4 bases and V 2 bases, and 6 bases lay outside the gene matches. The CDR3 here is CASSLSGQGAIYEQYF. CDR3 DNA sequence: TGTGCCAGCAGCTTATCGGGACAGGGGGCTATTTACGAGCAGTACTTC.

This clonotype was detected only a few times. An end of the junction differs from the germline gene, which may be a read error. The chain links TRBV28 to TRBJ2-5; D possibly matches TRBD1 or TRBD2 (5 bases each). CDR3 size: 12 residues. The germline V gene has CDR1 MDHEN and CDR2 SYDVKM. The CDR3 loop reads CASSLIREGKTF. Here the CDR3 DNA reads TGTGCCAGCAGCCTCATCCGAGAGGGGAAGACCTTC.